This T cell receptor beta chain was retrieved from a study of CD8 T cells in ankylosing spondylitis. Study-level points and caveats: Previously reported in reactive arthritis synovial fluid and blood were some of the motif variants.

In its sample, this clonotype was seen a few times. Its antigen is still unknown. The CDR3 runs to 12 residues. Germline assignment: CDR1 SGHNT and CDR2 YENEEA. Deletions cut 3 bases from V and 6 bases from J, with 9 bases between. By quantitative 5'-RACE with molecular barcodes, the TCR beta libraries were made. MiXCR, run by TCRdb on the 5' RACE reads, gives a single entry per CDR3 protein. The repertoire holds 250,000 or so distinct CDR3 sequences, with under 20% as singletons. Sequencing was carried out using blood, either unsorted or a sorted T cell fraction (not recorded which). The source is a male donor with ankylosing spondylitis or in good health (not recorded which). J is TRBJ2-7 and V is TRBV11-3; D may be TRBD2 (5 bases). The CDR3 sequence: CASSFAGGEQYF. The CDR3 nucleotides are TGTGCCAGCAGCTTCGCCGGAGGCGAGCAGTACTTC.